Sequencing of this TCR beta chain was carried out in a study of beta chain features in type 1 diabetes. Study findings and constraints: TCRB CDR3 length was moderately but significantly reduced in all four CD4+ subsets of Type 1 diabetes patients. The cDNA sequencing approach could over-represent high-TCR-expressing cells.

Trimming cost V 0 bases and J 5 bases, with 7 bases left between them. The CDR3 has 14 amino acids. Germline V gene lookup returns CDR1 SGHVS and CDR2 FQNEAQ. As regards this clone: Its antigen is unknown.

Every bit of the isolated RNA underwent reverse transcription, so sequencing read expressed TCRB transcripts. Profiling relied on immunoSEQ multiplex PCR, and the TCRdb table lists in-frame clones only, not all of them. The repertoire holds 160,000 or so clones, with roughly 9% as singletons. Blood was collected once per donor into heparin, averaging around 0.11 L. Sample: central memory CD4+ T cells from blood. This chain links TRBV7-8 with TRBJ2-2; TRBD2 is a possible D gene (6 bases). The sequence was obtained from a woman aged 25 to 39 with type 1 diabetes. CDR3 protein: CASSLAGGTGELFF. CDR3 in DNA: TGTGCCAGCAGCTTAGCTGGGGGGACCGGGGAGCTGTTTTTT.